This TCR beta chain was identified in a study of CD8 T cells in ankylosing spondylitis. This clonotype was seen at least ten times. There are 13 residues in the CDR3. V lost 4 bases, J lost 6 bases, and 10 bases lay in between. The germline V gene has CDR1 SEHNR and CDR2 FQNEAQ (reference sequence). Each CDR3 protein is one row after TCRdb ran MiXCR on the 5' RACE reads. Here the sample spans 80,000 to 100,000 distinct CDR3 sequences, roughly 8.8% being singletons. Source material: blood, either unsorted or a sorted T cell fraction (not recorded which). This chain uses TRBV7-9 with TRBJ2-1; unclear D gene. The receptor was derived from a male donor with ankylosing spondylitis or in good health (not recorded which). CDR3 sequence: CASSSTSGNEQFF. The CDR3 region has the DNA TGTGCCAGCAGCTCCACTTCGGGCAATGAGCAGTTCTTC.